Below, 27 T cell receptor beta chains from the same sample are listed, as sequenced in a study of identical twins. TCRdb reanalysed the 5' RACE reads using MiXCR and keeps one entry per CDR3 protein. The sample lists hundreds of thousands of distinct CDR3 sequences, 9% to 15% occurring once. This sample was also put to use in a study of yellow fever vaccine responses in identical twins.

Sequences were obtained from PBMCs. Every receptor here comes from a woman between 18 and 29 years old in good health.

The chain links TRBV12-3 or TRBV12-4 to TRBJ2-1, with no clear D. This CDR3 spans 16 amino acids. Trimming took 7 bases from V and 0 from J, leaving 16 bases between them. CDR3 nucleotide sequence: TGTGCCAGCAAGGGTACGAGCCTCATCTCCTACAATGAGCAGTTCTTC. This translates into CASKGTSLISYNEQFF.

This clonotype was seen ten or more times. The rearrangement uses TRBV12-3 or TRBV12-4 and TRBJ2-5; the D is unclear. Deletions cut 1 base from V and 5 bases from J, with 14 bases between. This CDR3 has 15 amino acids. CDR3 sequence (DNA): TGTGCCAGCAGTTTAGTTGGTGGGATGGTGGAGACCCAGTACTTC. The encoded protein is CASSLVGGMVETQYF.

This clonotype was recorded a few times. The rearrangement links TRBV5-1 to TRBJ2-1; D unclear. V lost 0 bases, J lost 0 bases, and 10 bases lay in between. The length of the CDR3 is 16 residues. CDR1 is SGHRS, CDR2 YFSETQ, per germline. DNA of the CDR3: TGCGCCAGCAGCTTGGGGGTCGGGCTCTCCTACAATGAGCAGTTCTTC. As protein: CASSLGVGLSYNEQFF.

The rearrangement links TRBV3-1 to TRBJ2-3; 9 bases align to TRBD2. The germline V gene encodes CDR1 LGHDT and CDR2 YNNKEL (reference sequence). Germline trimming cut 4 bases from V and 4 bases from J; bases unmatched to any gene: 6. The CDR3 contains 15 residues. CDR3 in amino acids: CASSRGGAGADTQYF. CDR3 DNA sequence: TGTGCCAGCAGCCGCGGGGGGGCCGGGGCAGATACGCAGTATTTT.

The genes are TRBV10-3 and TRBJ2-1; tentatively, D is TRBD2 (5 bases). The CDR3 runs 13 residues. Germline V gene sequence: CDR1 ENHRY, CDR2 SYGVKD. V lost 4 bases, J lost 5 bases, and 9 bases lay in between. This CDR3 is CAISGTWDNEQFF. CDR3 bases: TGTGCCATCAGTGGGACTTGGGACAATGAGCAGTTCTTC.

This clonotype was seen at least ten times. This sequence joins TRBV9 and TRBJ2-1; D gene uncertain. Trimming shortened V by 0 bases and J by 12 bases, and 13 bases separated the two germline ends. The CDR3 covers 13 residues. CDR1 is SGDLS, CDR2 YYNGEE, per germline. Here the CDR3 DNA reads TGTGCCAGCAGCGTAGCTTGGGCAGGTGGGCAGTTCTTC. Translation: CASSVAWAGGQFF.

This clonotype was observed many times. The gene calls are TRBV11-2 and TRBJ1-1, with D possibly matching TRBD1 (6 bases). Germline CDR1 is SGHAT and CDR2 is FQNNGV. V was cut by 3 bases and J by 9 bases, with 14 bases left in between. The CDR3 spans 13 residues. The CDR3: CASSLGRRGQAFF. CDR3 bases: TGTGCCAGCAGCTTGGGCCGGCGGGGGCAAGCTTTCTTT.

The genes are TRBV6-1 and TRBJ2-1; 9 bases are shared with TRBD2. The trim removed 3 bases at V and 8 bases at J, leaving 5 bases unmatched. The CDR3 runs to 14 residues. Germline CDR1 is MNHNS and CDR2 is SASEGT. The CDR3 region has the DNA TGTGCCAGCAGTGACGCGGGAGGGCAGTATGAGCAGTTCTTC. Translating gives CASSDAGGQYEQFF.

CDR3 nucleotide sequence: TGCAGTGCTCCCGGTGTGGGGGAGACCCAGTACTTC. It codes for CSAPGVGETQYF. V usage is TRBV20-1 and J usage is TRBJ2-5; D unclear. Germline values: CDR1 DFQATT, CDR2 SNEGSKA (reference sequence). V gave up 5 bases and J gave up 5 bases, with 12 bases separating them. The CDR3 runs 12 residues.

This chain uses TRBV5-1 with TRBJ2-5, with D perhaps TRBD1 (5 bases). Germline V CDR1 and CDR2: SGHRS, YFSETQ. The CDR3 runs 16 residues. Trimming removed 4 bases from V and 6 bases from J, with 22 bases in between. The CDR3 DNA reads TGCGCCAGCAGCACCCAAGACGACAGCAGGATAAAGACCCAGTACTTC. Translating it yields CASSTQDDSRIKTQYF.

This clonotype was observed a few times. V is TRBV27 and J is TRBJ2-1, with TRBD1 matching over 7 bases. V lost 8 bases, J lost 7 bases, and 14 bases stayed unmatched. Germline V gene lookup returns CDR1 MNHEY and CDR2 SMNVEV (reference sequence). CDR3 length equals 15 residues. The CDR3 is CASSSADRARNEQFF. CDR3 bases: TGTGCCAGCTCGTCCGCTGACAGGGCCCGAAATGAGCAGTTCTTC.

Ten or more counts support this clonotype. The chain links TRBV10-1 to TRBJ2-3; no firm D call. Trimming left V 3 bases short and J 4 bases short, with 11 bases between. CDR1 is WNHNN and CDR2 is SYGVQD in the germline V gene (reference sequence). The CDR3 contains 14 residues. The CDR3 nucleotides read TGCGCCAGCAGTGAAAGCAGGAGTCCAGATACGCAGTATTTT. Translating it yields CASSESRSPDTQYF.

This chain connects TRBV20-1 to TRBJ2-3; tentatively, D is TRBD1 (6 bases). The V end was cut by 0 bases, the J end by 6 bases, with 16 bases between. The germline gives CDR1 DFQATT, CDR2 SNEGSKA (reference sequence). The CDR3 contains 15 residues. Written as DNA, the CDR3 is TGCAGTGCTAGAGACAGGGGCCGACATTCGGATACGCAGTATTTT. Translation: CSARDRGRHSDTQYF.

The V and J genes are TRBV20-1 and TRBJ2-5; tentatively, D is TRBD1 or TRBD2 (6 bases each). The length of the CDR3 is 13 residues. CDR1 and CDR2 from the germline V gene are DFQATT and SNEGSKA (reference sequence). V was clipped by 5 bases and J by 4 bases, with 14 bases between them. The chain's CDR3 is CSAGGEGGETQYF. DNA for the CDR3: TGCAGTGCTGGAGGGGAAGGGGGAGAGACCCAGTACTTC.

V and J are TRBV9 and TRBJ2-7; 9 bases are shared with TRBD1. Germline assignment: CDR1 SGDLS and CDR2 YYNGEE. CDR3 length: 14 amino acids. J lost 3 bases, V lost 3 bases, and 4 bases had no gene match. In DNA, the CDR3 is TGTGCCAGCAGCGGAAGACAGGGGGACTACGAGCAGTACTTC. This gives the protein CASSGRQGDYEQYF.

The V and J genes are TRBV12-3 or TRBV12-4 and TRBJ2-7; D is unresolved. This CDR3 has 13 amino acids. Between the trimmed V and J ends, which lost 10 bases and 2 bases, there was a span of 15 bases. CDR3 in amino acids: CATTKGTPYEQYV. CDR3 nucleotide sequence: TGTGCCACCACAAAGGGTACTCCCTACGAGCAGTACGTC.

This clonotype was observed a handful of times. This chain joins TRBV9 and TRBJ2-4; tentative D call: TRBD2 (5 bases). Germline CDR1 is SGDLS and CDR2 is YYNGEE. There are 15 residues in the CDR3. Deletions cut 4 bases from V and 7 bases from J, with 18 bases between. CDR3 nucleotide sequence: TGTGCCAGCAGCTCCGGGGATCTTTCGCGGAACATTCAGTACTTC. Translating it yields CASSSGDLSRNIQYF.

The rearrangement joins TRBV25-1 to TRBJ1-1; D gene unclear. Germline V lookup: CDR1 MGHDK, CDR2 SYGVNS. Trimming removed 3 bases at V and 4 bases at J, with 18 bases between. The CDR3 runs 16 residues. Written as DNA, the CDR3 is TGTGCCAGCAGTGAGGTTGGGCCTCCGGCTGGCACTGAAGCTTTCTTT. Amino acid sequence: CASSEVGPPAGTEAFF.

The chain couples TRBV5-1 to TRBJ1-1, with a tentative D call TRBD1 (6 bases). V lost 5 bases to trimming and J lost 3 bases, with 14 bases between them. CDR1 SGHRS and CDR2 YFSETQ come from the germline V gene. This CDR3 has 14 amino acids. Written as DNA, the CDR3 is TGCGCCAGCAGGCGACAGGTCGGAGACACTGAAGCTTTCTTT. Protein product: CASRRQVGDTEAFF.

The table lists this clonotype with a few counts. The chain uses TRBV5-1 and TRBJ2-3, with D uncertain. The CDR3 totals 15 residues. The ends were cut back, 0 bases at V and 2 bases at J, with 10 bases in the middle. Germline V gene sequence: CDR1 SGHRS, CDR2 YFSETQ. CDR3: CASSLVKGTTDTQYF. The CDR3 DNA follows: TGCGCCAGCAGCTTGGTGAAGGGCACCACAGATACGCAGTATTTT.

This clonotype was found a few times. CDR3 sequence: CASSRILARDTSYNEQFF. In DNA form, the CDR3 reads TGTGCCAGCTCACGCATCCTTGCCCGGGACACCTCCTACAATGAGCAGTTCTTC. The chain links TRBV18 to TRBJ2-1; D possibly corresponds to TRBD1 (6 bases). Germline V gene lookup returns CDR1 KGHSH and CDR2 LQKENI. This CDR3 comprises 18 residues. With 4 bases removed from V and 0 bases from J, the gap between germline ends came to 19 bases. Filled out from reference TRBV18 and TRBJ2-1, the complete variable domain reads NAGVMQNPRHLVRRRGQEARLRCSPMKGHSHVYWYRQLPEEGLKFMVYLQKENIIDESGMPKERFSAEFPKEGPSILRIQQVVRGDSAAYFCASSRILARDTSYNEQFFGPGTRLTVL.

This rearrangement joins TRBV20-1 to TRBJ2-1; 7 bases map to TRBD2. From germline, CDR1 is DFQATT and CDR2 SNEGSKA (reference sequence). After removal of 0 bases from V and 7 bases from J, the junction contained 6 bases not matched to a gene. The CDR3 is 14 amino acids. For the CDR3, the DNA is TGCAGTGCTAGAGACTTGGGACTAACAAATGAGCAGTTCTTC. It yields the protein CSARDLGLTNEQFF.

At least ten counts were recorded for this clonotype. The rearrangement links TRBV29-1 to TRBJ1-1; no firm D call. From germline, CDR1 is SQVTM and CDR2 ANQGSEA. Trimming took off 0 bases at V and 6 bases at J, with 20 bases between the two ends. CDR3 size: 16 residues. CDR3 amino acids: CSVEDPASGGFPEAFF. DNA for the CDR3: TGCAGCGTTGAAGATCCGGCGAGTGGAGGGTTCCCTGAAGCTTTCTTT.

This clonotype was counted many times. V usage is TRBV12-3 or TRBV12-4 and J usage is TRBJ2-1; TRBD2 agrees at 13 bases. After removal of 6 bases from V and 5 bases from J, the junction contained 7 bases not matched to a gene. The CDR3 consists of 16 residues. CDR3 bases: TGTGCCAGCAGGCCTGGGACTAGCGGGGCTCACAATGAGCAGTTCTTC. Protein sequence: CASRPGTSGAHNEQFF.

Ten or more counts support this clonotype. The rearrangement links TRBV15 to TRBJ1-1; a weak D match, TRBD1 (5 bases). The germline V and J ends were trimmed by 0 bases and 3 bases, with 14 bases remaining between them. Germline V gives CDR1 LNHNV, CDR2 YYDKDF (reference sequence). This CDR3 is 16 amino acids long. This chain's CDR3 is CATSRDLGGGDTEAFF. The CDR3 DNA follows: TGTGCCACCAGCAGAGATTTGGGTGGGGGAGACACTGAAGCTTTCTTT.

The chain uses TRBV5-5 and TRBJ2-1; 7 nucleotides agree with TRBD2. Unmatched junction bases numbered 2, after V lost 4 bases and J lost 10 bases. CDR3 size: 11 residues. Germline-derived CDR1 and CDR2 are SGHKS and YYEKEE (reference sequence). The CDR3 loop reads CASSKREEQFF. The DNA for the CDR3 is TGTGCCAGCAGCAAGCGGGAAGAGCAGTTCTTC.

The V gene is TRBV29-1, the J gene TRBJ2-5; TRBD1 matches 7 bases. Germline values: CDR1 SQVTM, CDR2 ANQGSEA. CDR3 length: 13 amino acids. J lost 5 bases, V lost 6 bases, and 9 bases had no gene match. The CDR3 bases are TGCAGCGTCTACAGGGGCGCCAGGGAGACCCAGTACTTC. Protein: CSVYRGARETQYF.